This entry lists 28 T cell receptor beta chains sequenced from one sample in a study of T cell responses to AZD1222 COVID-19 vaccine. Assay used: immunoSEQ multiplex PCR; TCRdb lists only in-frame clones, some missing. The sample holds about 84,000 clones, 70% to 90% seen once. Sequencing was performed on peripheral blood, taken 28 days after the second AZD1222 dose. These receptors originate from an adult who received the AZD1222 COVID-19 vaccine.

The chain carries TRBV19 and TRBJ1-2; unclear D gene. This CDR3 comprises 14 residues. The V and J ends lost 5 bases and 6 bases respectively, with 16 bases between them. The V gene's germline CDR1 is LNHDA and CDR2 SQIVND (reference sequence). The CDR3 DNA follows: TGTGCCAGTAGTCCCGTATGGGGTGGGCATGGCTACACCTTC. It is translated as CASSPVWGGHGYTF.

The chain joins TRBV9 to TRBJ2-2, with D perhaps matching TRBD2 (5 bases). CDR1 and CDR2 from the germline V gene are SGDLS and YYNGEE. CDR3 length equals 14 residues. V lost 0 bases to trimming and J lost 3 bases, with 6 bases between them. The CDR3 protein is CASSVGGYTGELFF. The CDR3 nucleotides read TGTGCCAGCAGCGTAGGAGGGTACACCGGGGAGCTGTTTTTT.

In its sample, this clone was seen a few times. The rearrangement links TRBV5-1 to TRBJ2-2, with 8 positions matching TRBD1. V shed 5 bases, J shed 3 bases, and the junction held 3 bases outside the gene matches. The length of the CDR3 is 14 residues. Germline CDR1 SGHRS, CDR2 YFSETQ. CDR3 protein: CASSGQGDTGELFF. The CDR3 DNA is TGCGCCAGCAGTGGACAGGGTGACACCGGGGAGCTGTTTTTT.

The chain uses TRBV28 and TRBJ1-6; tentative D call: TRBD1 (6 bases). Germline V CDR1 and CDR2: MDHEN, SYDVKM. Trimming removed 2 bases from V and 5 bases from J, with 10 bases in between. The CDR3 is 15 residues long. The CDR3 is CASSLPGANNSPLHF. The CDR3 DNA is TGTGCCAGCAGTTTACCAGGGGCCAATAATTCACCCCTCCACTTT.

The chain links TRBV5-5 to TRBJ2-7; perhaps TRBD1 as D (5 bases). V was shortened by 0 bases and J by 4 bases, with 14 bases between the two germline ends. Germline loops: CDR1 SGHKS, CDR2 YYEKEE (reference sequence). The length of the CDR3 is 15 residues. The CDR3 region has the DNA TGTGCCAGCAGCTTGGGGGCAGGGTCCCTATACGAGCAGTACGTC. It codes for CASSLGAGSLYEQYV.

The CDR3 DNA sequence: TGTGCCAGCTCACCACGGCAGGGAGAGACCCAGTACTTC. Protein: CASSPRQGETQYF. V usage is TRBV18 and J usage is TRBJ2-5; TRBD1 is a possible D gene (5 bases). Germline CDR1 is KGHSH and CDR2 is LQKENI. Trimming shortened V by 1 base and J by 4 bases, and 7 bases separated the two germline ends. The CDR3 spans 13 residues.

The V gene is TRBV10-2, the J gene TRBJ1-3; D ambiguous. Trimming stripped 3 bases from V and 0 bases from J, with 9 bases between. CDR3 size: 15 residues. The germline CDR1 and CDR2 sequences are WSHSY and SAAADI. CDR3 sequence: CASSDLDSSGNTIYF. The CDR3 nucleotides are TGCGCCAGCAGTGATTTGGACTCCTCTGGAAACACCATATATTTT.

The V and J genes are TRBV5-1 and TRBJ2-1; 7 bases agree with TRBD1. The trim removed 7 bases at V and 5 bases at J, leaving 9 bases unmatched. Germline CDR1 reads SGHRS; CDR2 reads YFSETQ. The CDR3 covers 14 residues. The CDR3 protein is CASFYPGQDNEQFF. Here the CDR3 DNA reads TGCGCCAGCTTCTATCCCGGACAGGACAATGAGCAGTTCTTC.

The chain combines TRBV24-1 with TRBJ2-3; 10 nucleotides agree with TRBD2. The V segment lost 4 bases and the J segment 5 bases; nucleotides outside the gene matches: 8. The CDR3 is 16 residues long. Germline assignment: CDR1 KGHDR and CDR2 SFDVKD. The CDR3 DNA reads TGTGCCACCAGTGACAGCACTAGCGGGGTGGTAGATACGCAGTATTTT. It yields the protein CATSDSTSGVVDTQYF.

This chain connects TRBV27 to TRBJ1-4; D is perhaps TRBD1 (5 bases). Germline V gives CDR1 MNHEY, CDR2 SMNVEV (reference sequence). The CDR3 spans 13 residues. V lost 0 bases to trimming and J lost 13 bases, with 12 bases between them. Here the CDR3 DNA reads TGTGCCAGCAGTTTATCATGGCAGGGCCGACTGTTTTTT. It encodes CASSLSWQGRLFF.

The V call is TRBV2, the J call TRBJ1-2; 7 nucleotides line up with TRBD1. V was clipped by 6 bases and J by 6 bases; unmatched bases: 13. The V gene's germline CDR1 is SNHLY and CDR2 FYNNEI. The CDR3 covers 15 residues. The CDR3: CASSLGTERRDGYTF. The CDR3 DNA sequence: TGTGCCAGCAGCCTCGGGACAGAGAGGAGAGATGGCTACACCTTC. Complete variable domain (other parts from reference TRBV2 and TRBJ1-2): EPEVTQTPSHQVTQMGQEVILRCVPISNHLYFYWYRQILGQKVEFLVSFYNNEISEKSEIFDDQFSVERPDGSNFTLKIRSTKLEDSAMYFCASSLGTERRDGYTFGSGTRLTVV.

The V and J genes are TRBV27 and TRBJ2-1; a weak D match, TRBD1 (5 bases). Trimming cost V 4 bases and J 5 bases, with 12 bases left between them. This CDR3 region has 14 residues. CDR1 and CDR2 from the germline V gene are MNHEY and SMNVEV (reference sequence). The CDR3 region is CASSWGSRDNEQFF. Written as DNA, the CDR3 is TGTGCCAGCAGTTGGGGCTCCAGGGACAATGAGCAGTTCTTC.

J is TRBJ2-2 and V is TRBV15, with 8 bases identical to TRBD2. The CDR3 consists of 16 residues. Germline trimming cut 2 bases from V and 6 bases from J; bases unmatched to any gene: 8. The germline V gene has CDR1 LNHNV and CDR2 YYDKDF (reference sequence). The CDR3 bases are TGTGCCACCAGCAGATCCGGGACTAGGTTAGCCGGGGAGCTGTTTTTT. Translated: CATSRSGTRLAGELFF.

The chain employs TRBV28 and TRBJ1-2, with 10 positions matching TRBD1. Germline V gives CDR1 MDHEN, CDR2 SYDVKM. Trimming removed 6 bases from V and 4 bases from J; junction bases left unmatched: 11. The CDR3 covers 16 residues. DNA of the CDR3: TGTGCCAGCAGCCTCCGGACAGGGGGAAGCGGCTATGGCTACACCTTC. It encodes CASSLRTGGSGYGYTF.

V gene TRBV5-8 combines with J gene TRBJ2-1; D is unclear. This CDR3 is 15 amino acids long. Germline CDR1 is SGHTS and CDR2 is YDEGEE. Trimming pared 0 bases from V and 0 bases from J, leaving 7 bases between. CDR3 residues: CASSLERRSYNEQFF. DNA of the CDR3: TGTGCCAGCAGCTTGGAACGGCGCTCCTACAATGAGCAGTTCTTC.

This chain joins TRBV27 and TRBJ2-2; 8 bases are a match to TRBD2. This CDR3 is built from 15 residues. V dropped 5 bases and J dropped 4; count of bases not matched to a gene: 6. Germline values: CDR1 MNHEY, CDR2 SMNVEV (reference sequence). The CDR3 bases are TGTGCCAGCAGTCCAGCGGGAGAGGGCACCGGGGAGCTGTTTTTT. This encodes CASSPAGEGTGELFF.

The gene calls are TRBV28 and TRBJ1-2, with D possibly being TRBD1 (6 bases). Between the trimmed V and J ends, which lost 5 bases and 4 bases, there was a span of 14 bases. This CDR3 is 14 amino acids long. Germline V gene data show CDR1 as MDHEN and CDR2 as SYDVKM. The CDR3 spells CASSLKGGRYGYTF. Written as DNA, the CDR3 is TGTGCCAGCAGTCTAAAGGGGGGTCGCTATGGCTACACCTTC.

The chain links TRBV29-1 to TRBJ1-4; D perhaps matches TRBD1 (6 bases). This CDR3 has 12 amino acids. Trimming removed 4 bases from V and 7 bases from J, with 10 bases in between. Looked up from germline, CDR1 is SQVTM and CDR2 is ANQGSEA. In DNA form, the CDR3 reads TGCAGCGTTGGGCAGGGGAGTGAAAAACTGTTTTTT. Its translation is CSVGQGSEKLFF.

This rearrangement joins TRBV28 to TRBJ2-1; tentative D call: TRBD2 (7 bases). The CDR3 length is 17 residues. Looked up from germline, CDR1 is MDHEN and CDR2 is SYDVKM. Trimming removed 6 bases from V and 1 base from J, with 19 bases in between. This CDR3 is CASRGAFSGLSYNEQFF. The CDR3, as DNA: TGTGCCAGCAGGGGGGCTTTTAGCGGGCTTTCCTACAATGAGCAGTTCTTC.

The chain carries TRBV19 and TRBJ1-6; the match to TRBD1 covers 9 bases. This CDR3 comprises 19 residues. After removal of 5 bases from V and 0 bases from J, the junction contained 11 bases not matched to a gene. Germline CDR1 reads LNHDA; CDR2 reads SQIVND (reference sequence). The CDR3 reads CASSSARTGVSSYNSPLHF. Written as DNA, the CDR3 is TGTGCCAGTAGTTCCGCACGGACAGGGGTTAGCTCCTATAATTCACCCCTCCACTTT. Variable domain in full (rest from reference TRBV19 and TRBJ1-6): DGGITQSPKYLFRKEGQNVTLSCEQNLNHDAMYWYRQDPGQGLRLIYYSQIVNDFQKGDIAEGYSVSREKKESFPLTVTSAQKNPTAFYLCASSSARTGVSSYNSPLHFGNGTRLTVT.

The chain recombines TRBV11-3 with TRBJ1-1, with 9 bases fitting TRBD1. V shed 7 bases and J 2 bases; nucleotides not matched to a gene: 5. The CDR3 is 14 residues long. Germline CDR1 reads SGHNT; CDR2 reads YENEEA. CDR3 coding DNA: TGTGCCAGCAAAGGGACAGGGTTAAACACTGAAGCTTTCTTT. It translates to CASKGTGLNTEAFF.

The CDR3: CASSLEASLSNQPQHF. The CDR3 region has the DNA TGTGCCAGCAGCTTGGAGGCATCCCTTAGCAATCAGCCCCAGCATTTT. The J gene is TRBJ1-5, the V gene TRBV5-8; no reliable D call. Germline V gives CDR1 SGHTS, CDR2 YDEGEE. This CDR3 has 16 amino acids. The V end was cut by 0 bases, the J end by 0 bases, with 10 bases between.

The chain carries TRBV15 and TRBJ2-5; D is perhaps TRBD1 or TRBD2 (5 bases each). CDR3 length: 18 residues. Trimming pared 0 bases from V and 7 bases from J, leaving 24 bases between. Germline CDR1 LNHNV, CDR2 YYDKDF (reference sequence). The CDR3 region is CATSREGRLHSKEGTQYF. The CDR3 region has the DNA TGTGCCACCAGCAGAGAGGGACGCCTGCATTCAAAGGAAGGGACCCAGTACTTC.

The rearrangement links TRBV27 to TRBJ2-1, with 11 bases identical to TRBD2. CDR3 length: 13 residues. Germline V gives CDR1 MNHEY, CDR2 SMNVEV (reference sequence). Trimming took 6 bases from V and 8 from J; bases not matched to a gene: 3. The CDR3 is CASRLAGAYEQFF. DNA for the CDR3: TGTGCCAGCAGACTAGCGGGAGCCTATGAGCAGTTCTTC.

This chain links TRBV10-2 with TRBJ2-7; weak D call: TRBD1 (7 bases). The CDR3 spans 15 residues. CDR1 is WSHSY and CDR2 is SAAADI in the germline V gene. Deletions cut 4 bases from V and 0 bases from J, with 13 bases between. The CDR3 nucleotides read TGCGCCAGCAGTGTAGGGCAGGGGGGCTCCTACGAGCAGTACGTC. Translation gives CASSVGQGGSYEQYV.

CDR3 residues: CASSQSRGMNTEAFF. The CDR3 bases are TGTGCCAGCAGCCAAAGTCGGGGCATGAACACTGAAGCTTTCTTT. The J gene is TRBJ1-1, the V gene TRBV3-1 (or the pseudogene TRBV3-2); a possible D gene is TRBD1 (5 bases). Germline CDR1 LGHDT, CDR2 YNNKEL (reference sequence). V was shortened by 2 bases and J by 0 bases, with 10 bases between the two germline ends. The CDR3 extends over 15 amino acids.

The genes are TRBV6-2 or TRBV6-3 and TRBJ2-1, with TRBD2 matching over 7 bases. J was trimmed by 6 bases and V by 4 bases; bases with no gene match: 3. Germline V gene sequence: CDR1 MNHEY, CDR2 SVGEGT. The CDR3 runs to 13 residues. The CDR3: CASSFPGGNEQFF. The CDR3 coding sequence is TGTGCCAGCAGTTTTCCGGGGGGCAATGAGCAGTTCTTC.

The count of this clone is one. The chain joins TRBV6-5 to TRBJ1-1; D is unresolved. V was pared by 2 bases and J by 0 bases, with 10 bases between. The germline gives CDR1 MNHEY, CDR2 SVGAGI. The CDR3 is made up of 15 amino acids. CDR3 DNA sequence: TGTGCCAGCAGTTACGGACTCGGGATGAACACTGAAGCTTTCTTT. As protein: CASSYGLGMNTEAFF.